The T cell receptor beta chain under discussion was sequenced for a study of cytomegalovirus exposure and HLA in healthy donors. Study background: Among about 380 genotyped donors, more than 65% fell in the Caucasian-associated ancestry cluster. Study-level points and caveats: Data from an earlier analysis indicated that most TCR beta V segments were productive either about 87% or about 30% of the time. Apparent HLA restriction characterized most CMV-associated TCR beta chains in a later analysis. Most TCR sequences showed up rarely, but some public TCRs showed up in many donors.

The PCR contained 60 Vbeta and 13 Jbeta primers. Only in-frame clones appear in the TCRdb table, and some are missing; sequencing was by immunoSEQ multiplex PCR. The data contain roughly 200,000 clones, roughly three quarters of them seen just once; the ten biggest clones take up around 3%. As to this clone: Its target is unknown.

The CDR3 sequence is 15 residues long. The germline gives CDR1 SGHAT, CDR2 FQNNGV. Trimming stripped 1 base from V and 7 bases from J, with 16 bases between. The receptor's source is a male donor in good health and CMV-seronegative. The V and J genes are TRBV11-2 and TRBJ1-2; D unclear. Sequencing was done on a sample of PBMCs. This CDR3 is CASSLVAGGISGYTF. CDR3 DNA sequence: TGTGCCAGCAGCTTAGTCGCGGGAGGGATCAGTGGCTACACCTTC.